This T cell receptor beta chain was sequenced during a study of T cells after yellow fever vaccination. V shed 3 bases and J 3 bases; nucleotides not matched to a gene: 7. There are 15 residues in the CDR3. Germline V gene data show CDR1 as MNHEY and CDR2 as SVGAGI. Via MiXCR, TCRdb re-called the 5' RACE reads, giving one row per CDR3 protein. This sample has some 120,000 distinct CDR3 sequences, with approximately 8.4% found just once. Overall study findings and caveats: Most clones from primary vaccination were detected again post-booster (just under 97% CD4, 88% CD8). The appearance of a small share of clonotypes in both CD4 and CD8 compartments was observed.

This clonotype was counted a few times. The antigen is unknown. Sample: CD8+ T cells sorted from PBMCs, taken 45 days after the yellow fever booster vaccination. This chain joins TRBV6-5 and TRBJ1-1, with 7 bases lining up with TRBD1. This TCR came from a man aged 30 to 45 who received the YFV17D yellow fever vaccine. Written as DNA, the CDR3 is TGTGCCAGCAGTTATGGACAGGCCCTGGACACTGAAGCTTTCTTT. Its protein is CASSYGQALDTEAFF.